One TCR beta chain is described in this entry. Its antigen remains unknown. Some clones are missing from TCRdb's copy, which holds only in-frame ones; the method was immunoSEQ multiplex PCR. Here the sample spans about 38,000 clones, more than 60% being singletons. This sample is drawn from a study of CD4 T cells in relation to SARS-CoV-2 and coronaviruses. At the level of the study: After around 10 days of antigen culture, PBMC TCR beta CDR3s were sequenced. The study's findings and limits: The assay detects memory recall responses, not culture-primed primary responses.

Germline lookup yields CDR1 SGHRS and CDR2 YFSETQ. Trimming took off 2 bases at V and 2 bases at J, with 11 bases between the two ends. This CDR3 has 14 residues. The sequenced sample was memory CD4+ T cells from PBMCs, cultured in vitro. J is TRBJ2-7 and V is TRBV5-1, with D perhaps TRBD1 or TRBD2 (5 bases each). This TCR was sampled from an adult with COVID-19. This chain's CDR3 is CASSFRDGAYEQYF. For the CDR3, the DNA is TGCGCCAGCAGCTTCCGGGACGGAGCCTACGAGCAGTACTTC.